These T cell receptor beta chains were read from a single sample in a study of T cell repertoires in cytomegalovirus infection. TCRdb re-derived calls from the reads in MiXCR, one entry per CDR3 protein. The table has 560,000 or so distinct CDR3 sequences, more than 15% seen once. The sequencing input was CD8+ T cells from PBMCs. These receptor sequences come from a human donor in good health (CMV status not recorded). Some clones in this sample may be carry-over from other donors' samples. Both conserved end residues are part of each CDR3. Fields, in order: CDR3 length, J gene, D gene, clone size, V gene, CDR3 DNA, CDR3 protein. A D gene is named only where the DNA matches it firmly. A row's size may be missing; if present it is once, few, many or a size class.

>15|TRBJ1-1|-|few|TRBV19
TGTGCCAGTAGTATAGCGGCAGGGCTGAACACTGAAGCTTTCTTT
CASSIAAGLNTEAFF
>15|TRBJ2-7|TRBD1|many|TRBV12-3/TRBV12-4
TGTGCCAGCAGTTCTGGACAGGTTTTGACCTACGAGCAGTACTTC
CASSSGQVLTYEQYF
>14|TRBJ2-1|-|many|TRBV14
TGTGCCAGCAGCCAAGATTATCTATTTAATGAGCAGTTCTTC
CASSQDYLFNEQFF
>15|TRBJ2-3|-|few|TRBV19
TGTGCCAGTAGTATAGGGCAGCGTTTCGGAGATACGCAGTATTTT
CASSIGQRFGDTQYF
>12|TRBJ2-3|-|few|TRBV6-6
TGTGCCAGCAGTGATTGGAGAGATACGCAGTATTTT
CASSDWRDTQYF
>17|TRBJ2-1|TRBD2|many|TRBV7-2
TGTGCCAGCAGCTTAGTTCCTAGCGGGGGGGCCAACAATGAGCAGTTCTTC
CASSLVPSGGANNEQFF
>15|TRBJ1-3|-|-|TRBV9
TGTGCCAGCAGCCCCAGATCCGGCTCTGGAAACACCATATATTTT
CASSPRSGSGNTIYF
>19|TRBJ2-1|TRBD2|many|TRBV7-9
TGTGCCAGCAGCCCGCCCGGGATTAGCGGGATCAGCTCCTACAATGAGCAGTTCTTC
CASSPPGISGISSYNEQFF
>16|TRBJ1-5|-|-|TRBV20-1
TGCAGTGCTAGGAGGAACCAGGGAAGTCTAAATCAGCCCCAGCATTTT
CSARRNQGSLNQPQHF
>15|TRBJ1-5|-|many|TRBV7-9
TGTGCCAGCAGCTTAGAAGGACATAGCAATCAGCCCCAGCATTTT
CASSLEGHSNQPQHF
>15|TRBJ2-3|TRBD2|few|TRBV7-9
TGTGCCAGCAGCTCAAAGGCGGGGGGCACAGATACGCAGTATTTT
CASSSKAGGTDTQYF
>21|TRBJ2-7|-|many|TRBV15
TGTGCCACCAGCAGAGATTCCCTCATACAAGACAGCCACCTCAAAGTTTCCGAGCAGTACTTC
CATSRDSLIQDSHLKVSEQYF
>12|TRBJ2-3|-|-|TRBV12-3/TRBV12-4
TGTGCCAGCACCGTGGGAACAGATACGCAGTATTTT
CASTVGTDTQYF
>14|TRBJ1-5|-|-|TRBV27
TGTTCCAGCATGCGGACAGCAGAAAATCAGCCCCAGGATTTT
CSSMRTAENQPQDF
>14|TRBJ2-5|TRBD1|few|TRBV4-1
TGTGCCAGCAGCCAAGGTGACAGGGCCAAGACCCAGTACTTC
CASSQGDRAKTQYF
>15|TRBJ2-1|TRBD1|many|TRBV6-5
TGTGCCAGCAGTTACCCCGGGACAGATGACAATGAGCAGTTCTTC
CASSYPGTDDNEQFF
>14|TRBJ2-7|-|-|TRBV19
TGTGCCAGTAGTGCCGGACAGTATGCCTACGAGCAGTACTTC
CASSAGQYAYEQYF
>11|TRBJ2-1|-|-|TRBV30
TGTGCCAACCAGGGGTACAATGAGCAGTTCTTC
CANQGYNEQFF
>15|TRBJ2-6|TRBD1|few|TRBV6-1
TGTGCCAGCAAGAACAGGGGTGCGGGGGCCAACGTCCTGACTTTC
CASKNRGAGANVLTF
>11|TRBJ2-3|-|many|TRBV7-9
TGTGCCAGCAGATTAGGGTACACGCAGTATTTT
CASRLGYTQYF
>16|TRBJ1-3|-|many|TRBV7-9
TGTGCCAGCAGCCCCGGGACACCGAGCTCTGGAAACACCATATATTTT
CASSPGTPSSGNTIYF
>14|TRBJ1-2|-|many|TRBV27
TGTGCCAGCAGTTTATCGAAGGGCAACTATGGCTACACCTTC
CASSLSKGNYGYTF
>15|TRBJ1-6|-|many|TRBV2
TGTGCCAGCAGTGCAGGGACGTCCTATAATTCACCCCTCCACTTT
CASSAGTSYNSPLHF
>17|TRBJ2-1|-|-|TRBV9
TGTGCCAGCAGCCTCGTTAGCCGGCCTTCAGCATACAATGAGCAGTTCTTC
CASSLVSRPSAYNEQFF
>12|TRBJ1-5|-|many|TRBV7-9
TGTGCCAGCGGCAGAGACAATCAGCCCCAGCATTTT
CASGRDNQPQHF
>15|TRBJ1-3|-|many|TRBV7-9
TGTGCCAGCAGCTTATCCCGGACTGGCGGAAACACCATATATTTT
CASSLSRTGGNTIYF
>14|TRBJ1-4|-|-|TRBV5-5
TGTGCCAGCAGCTTGGCGTCGCCTAATGAAAAACTGTTTTTT
CASSLASPNEKLFF
>16|TRBJ2-5|-|many|TRBV7-6
TGTGCCAGCAGCTTAAGGGGTGGCAGGGGAACCGAGACCCAGTACTTC
CASSLRGGRGTETQYF
>13|TRBJ2-1|-|-|TRBV11-2
TGTGCCAGCAGCTTAGAACTTTACAATGAGCAGTTCTTC
CASSLELYNEQFF
>15|TRBJ2-7|TRBD1|many|TRBV7-6
TGTGCCAGCAGCCCCCCCGGGACAGGGGGCCGCGAGCAGTACTTC
CASSPPGTGGREQYF
>14|TRBJ2-7|-|many|TRBV11-3
TGTGCCAGCAGCCCAGGAAGGGGGGCCGACGAGCAGTACTTC
CASSPGRGADEQYF
>15|TRBJ2-7|-|once|TRBV4-1
TGCGCCAGCAGCCAATTTCACCACCATACCTACGAGCAGTACTTC
CASSQFHHHTYEQYF
>16|TRBJ2-2|TRBD1|-|TRBV5-6
TGTGCCAGCAGCTTTTTACAGGGGAGCAACACCGGGGAGCTGTTTTTT
CASSFLQGSNTGELFF
>15|TRBJ2-3|-|-|TRBV19
TGTGCCAGTAGTATCATAGCGGACAGCACAGATACGCAGTATTTT
CASSIIADSTDTQYF
>14|TRBJ2-7|TRBD1|many|TRBV7-2
TGTGCCAGCAGCGACAGGGACAGGGAGCCCGAGCAGTACTTC
CASSDRDREPEQYF